Listed here is a single T cell receptor beta chain. The antigen is unknown. Libraries were prepared by immunoSEQ multiplex PCR; TCRdb keeps only in-frame clonotypes and omits some of them. Of approximately 400,000 clones in the sample, about four fifths are singletons; the top ten hold nearly 7.5%. Treatment given: some 19 received Ad26.COV2.S at low or high dose, single or two shots; about 5 received placebo; per-sample allocation not given. Sample collection was performed on day 63 after the first vaccine or placebo injection. This entry is derived from a study of Ad26.COV2.S vaccination and SARS-CoV-2 variants. Study in general: Administration of Ad26.COV2.S was intramuscular, either once or twice 56 days apart. Broader study findings: The TCR breadth and depth analyses may have understated or missed part of the total T cell responses. Vaccine recipients had higher spike-specific TCR breadth than placebo recipients. Breadth, reportedly substantial, characterized the spike-specific CD8+ and CD4+ T cell responses after vaccination.

Germline CDR1 and CDR2: LGHNA and YNFKEQ. V was cut by 9 bases and J by 1 base, with 19 bases left in between. The CDR3 totals 16 residues. The rearrangement joins TRBV4-2 to TRBJ2-1; D possibly matches TRBD1 or TRBD2 (6 bases each). The source was peripheral blood, collected in a trial of Ad26.COV2.S vaccine versus placebo. This sequence originates from a person between 18 and 60 years old who received the Ad26.COV2.S COVID-19 vaccine or a placebo. In DNA, the CDR3 is TGTGCCAGTGAGCGCTCGGGGGCCACTTCCTACAATGAGCAGTTCTTC. It encodes CASERSGATSYNEQFF.